This is a list of T cell receptor beta chains from one sample in a study of STAT5B mutations in CD4+ large granular lymphocyte leukemia. Sequencing was performed with immunoSEQ multiplex PCR; in TCRdb, only in-frame clones are kept and a portion is missing. The repertoire consists of around 34,000 clones, with 85% occurring once and the leading ten covering around 4.4%. The sample comprised CD4+ T cells from blood buffy coats. The receptors were sampled from a human donor in good health. The CDR3 runs from the conserved cysteine through the conserved F or W. A D gene is named only where the DNA matches it firmly.

>-|TRBV6-6|TRBJ2-3
TGTGCCAGCAGTTACCGCGGGGGCAGGACAGATACGCAGTATTTT
CASSYRGGRTDTQYF
>-|TRBV10-2|TRBJ2-7
TGCGCCAGCAGAGGACAGCCCTACGAGCAGTACTTC
CASRGQPYEQYF
>-|TRBV7-2|TRBJ2-2
TGTGCCAGCAGCAGAGACAGGTCGAACACCGGGGAGCTGTTTTTT
CASSRDRSNTGELFF
>TRBD2|TRBV5-5|TRBJ2-1
TGTGCCAGCAGCCAGCAGACTAGCGCCTACAATGAGCAGTTCTTC
CASSQQTSAYNEQFF
>-|TRBV21-1|TRBJ2-2
TGTGCCAGCAGCCCCCGGGGGGGGAGTACCGGGGAGCTGTTTTTT
CASSPRGGSTGELFF
>-|TRBV5-6|TRBJ2-7
TGTGCCAGCAGCATTTACAGGGGGGGCTACGAGCAGTACTTC
CASSIYRGGYEQYF
>-|TRBV6-4|TRBJ2-7
TGTGCCAGCAGTGACCTTCCACCGCCGCGCGAGCAGTACTTC
CASSDLPPPREQYF
>-|TRBV5-1|TRBJ2-7
TGCGCCAGCAGCCAACAGAGCTCCTACGAGCAGTACTTC
CASSQQSSYEQYF
>-|TRBV27|TRBJ1-4
TGTGCCAGCAGTTTATCAGGGGTCGGTGAAAAACTGTTTTTT
CASSLSGVGEKLFF
>-|TRBV29-1|TRBJ2-4
TGCAGCGTTGAAATTGGGCAGGGTGGGGGTCAAAACATTCAGTACTTC
CSVEIGQGGGQNIQYF
>-|TRBV6-5|TRBJ2-2
TGTGCCAGCAGTTACCAGGGGAACACCGGGGAGCTGTTTTTT
CASSYQGNTGELFF
>-|TRBV5-6|TRBJ2-7
TGTGCCAGCAGCTCCCGGCGACTAGTCCCCTACGAGCAGTACTTC
CASSSRRLVPYEQYF
>-|TRBV2|TRBJ1-5
TGTGCCAGCAGTGACAGTGGACTTGCTCCCCAGCATTTT
CASSDSGLAPQHF
>-|TRBV6-1|TRBJ2-1
TGTGCCAGCAGCAGGGGTAATAAGTACAATGAGCAGTTCTTC
CASSRGNKYNEQFF
>TRBD2|TRBV27|TRBJ2-1
TGTGCCAGCAGTCCATCATCAAGAGGCGGGAGCTCCTACAATGAGCAGTTCTTC
CASSPSSRGGSSYNEQFF
>-|TRBV7-9|TRBJ2-1
TGTGCCAGCAGCTTAATGACGTACAATGAGCAGTTCTTC
CASSLMTYNEQFF
>-|TRBV5-5|TRBJ2-5
TGTGCCAGCAGCCGGGACTTTGTCGGGGAGCAGTACTTC
CASSRDFVGEQYF